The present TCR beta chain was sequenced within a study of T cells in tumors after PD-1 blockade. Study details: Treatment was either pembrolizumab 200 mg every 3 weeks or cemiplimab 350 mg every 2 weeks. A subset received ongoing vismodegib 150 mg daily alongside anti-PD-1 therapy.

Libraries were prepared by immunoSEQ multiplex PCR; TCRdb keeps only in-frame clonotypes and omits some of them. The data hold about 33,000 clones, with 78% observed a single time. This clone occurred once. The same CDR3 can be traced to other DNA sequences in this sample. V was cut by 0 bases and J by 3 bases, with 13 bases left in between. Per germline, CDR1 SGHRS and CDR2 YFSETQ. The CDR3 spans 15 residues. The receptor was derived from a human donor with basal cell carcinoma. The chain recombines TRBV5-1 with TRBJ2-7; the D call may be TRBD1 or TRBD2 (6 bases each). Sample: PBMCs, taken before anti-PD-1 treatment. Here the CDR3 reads CASSLGGGQGYEQYF. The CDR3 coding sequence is TGCGCCAGCAGCTTGGGAGGGGGGCAGGGCTACGAGCAGTACTTC.